These T cell receptor beta chains were read from a single sample in a study of blood T cell repertoires in COVID-19. Repertoires were generated with immunoSEQ multiplex PCR, while TCRdb's copy carries only in-frame clones and drops some. The sample holds a few hundred thousand clones, roughly 85% seen once. What was sequenced was PBMCs or T cells enriched from blood (not recorded which). These TCRs come from a woman aged 25 to 39 who had recovered from COVID-19. The CDR3 runs from the conserved cysteine through the conserved F or W. D genes are given only for firm matches. Not every row has a clone size; where given, it reads once, few, many or a size class.

j_gene: TRBJ1-5
v_gene: TRBV6-5
abundance: -
d_gene: -
CDR3nt: TGTGCCAGCAGCCGGGAGCCTAATCAGCCCCAGCATTTT
CDR3aa: CASSREPNQPQHF

j_gene: TRBJ1-1
v_gene: TRBV5-6
abundance: -
d_gene: TRBD1
CDR3nt: TGTGCCAGCAGCCCGGACAGGGTCGGGACTGAAGCTTTCTTT
CDR3aa: CASSPDRVGTEAFF

j_gene: TRBJ1-5
v_gene: TRBV2
abundance: -
d_gene: TRBD1
CDR3nt: TGTGCCAGCAGTGACGAGGGGGACAGGGGTCTTCAGCCCCAGCATTTT
CDR3aa: CASSDEGDRGLQPQHF

j_gene: TRBJ2-2
v_gene: TRBV12-3/TRBV12-4
abundance: once
d_gene: -
CDR3nt: TGTGCCAGCAGTTTTCAGACCGGGGAGCTGTTTTTT
CDR3aa: CASSFQTGELFF

j_gene: TRBJ1-6
v_gene: TRBV5-4
abundance: -
d_gene: -
CDR3nt: TGTGCCAGCAGCCTGGGGGGGCCCCGGGGTTCACCCCTCCACTTT
CDR3aa: CASSLGGPRGSPLHF

j_gene: TRBJ1-1
v_gene: TRBV27
abundance: -
d_gene: -
CDR3nt: TGTGCCAGCAGGGTGGGGGGGCTACTGACTGAAGCTTTCTTT
CDR3aa: CASRVGGLLTEAFF

j_gene: TRBJ1-6
v_gene: TRBV30
abundance: -
d_gene: -
CDR3nt: TGTGCCTGGGGACAGACAGGCTTTAGCTCACCCCTCCACTTT
CDR3aa: CAWGQTGFSSPLHF

j_gene: TRBJ1-5
v_gene: TRBV6-5
abundance: -
d_gene: -
CDR3nt: TGTGCCAGCACAAGGGGTCATAGCAATCAGCCCCAGCATTTT
CDR3aa: CASTRGHSNQPQHF

j_gene: TRBJ1-4
v_gene: TRBV7-2
abundance: few
d_gene: TRBD1
CDR3nt: TGTGCCAGCAGCGGATACAGGGGGACTAATGAAAAACTGTTTTTT
CDR3aa: CASSGYRGTNEKLFF

j_gene: TRBJ2-7
v_gene: TRBV20-1
abundance: once
d_gene: -
CDR3nt: TGCAGTGCTAGTCCTCCTCGGGGATACGAGCAGTACTTC
CDR3aa: CSASPPRGYEQYF

j_gene: TRBJ2-7
v_gene: TRBV4-3
abundance: -
d_gene: TRBD1
CDR3nt: TGCGCCAGCAGCCGCCGACAGGGAAACTACGAGCAGTACTTC
CDR3aa: CASSRRQGNYEQYF

j_gene: TRBJ1-4
v_gene: TRBV5-1
abundance: -
d_gene: TRBD1
CDR3nt: TGCGCCAGCAGCCTGGGGACCCAAGGACAGGGGGAAAAACTGTTTTTT
CDR3aa: CASSLGTQGQGEKLFF

j_gene: TRBJ2-3
v_gene: TRBV12-5
abundance: -
d_gene: TRBD2
CDR3nt: TGTGCTAGTGGTTTCTTCGGGGGGGGCACAGATACGCAGTATTTT
CDR3aa: CASGFFGGGTDTQYF

j_gene: TRBJ1-2
v_gene: TRBV2
abundance: -
d_gene: TRBD1
CDR3nt: TGTGCCAGCAGTGAGGGTTGGGACAGGGGTGACTATGGCTACACCTTC
CDR3aa: CASSEGWDRGDYGYTF

j_gene: TRBJ2-2
v_gene: TRBV27
abundance: -
d_gene: TRBD1
CDR3nt: TGTGCCAGCAGTTCAACAGGGGGAGCGAACACCGGGGAGCTGTTTTTT
CDR3aa: CASSSTGGANTGELFF

j_gene: TRBJ1-2
v_gene: TRBV3-1/TRBV3-2
abundance: -
d_gene: -
CDR3nt: TGTGCCAGCAGCCAACAAGGCGGGGGGCGCAGCTATGGCTACACCTTC
CDR3aa: CASSQQGGGRSYGYTF

j_gene: TRBJ2-3
v_gene: TRBV11-3
abundance: -
d_gene: -
CDR3nt: TGTGCCAGCAGCTTAGGCCGGGGCACAGATACGCAGTATTTT
CDR3aa: CASSLGRGTDTQYF

j_gene: TRBJ1-1
v_gene: TRBV2
abundance: -
d_gene: -
CDR3nt: TGTGCCAGCAGTGTTCCCCTTCAGGCTCCGTCGAACACTGAAGCTTTCTTT
CDR3aa: CASSVPLQAPSNTEAFF

j_gene: TRBJ2-1
v_gene: TRBV19
abundance: few
d_gene: -
CDR3nt: TGTGCCAGTAGTATCACGGGTTTAACCTACAATGAGCAGTTCTTC
CDR3aa: CASSITGLTYNEQFF

j_gene: TRBJ1-4
v_gene: TRBV27
abundance: -
d_gene: -
CDR3nt: TGTGCCAGCAGCCGGAGGGTGAATGAAAAACTGTTTTTT
CDR3aa: CASSRRVNEKLFF

j_gene: TRBJ2-1
v_gene: TRBV4-1
abundance: once
d_gene: TRBD2
CDR3nt: TGCGCCAGCAGCCAAGAGGGGCGGGGGAGCTCCTACAATGAGCAGTTCTTC
CDR3aa: CASSQEGRGSSYNEQFF

j_gene: TRBJ2-3
v_gene: TRBV3-1/TRBV3-2
abundance: -
d_gene: TRBD2
CDR3nt: TGTGCCAGCAGCCCTCGGGACTACCGGGCCCCAGATACGCAGTATTTT
CDR3aa: CASSPRDYRAPDTQYF

j_gene: TRBJ2-6
v_gene: TRBV10-3
abundance: -
d_gene: TRBD1
CDR3nt: TGTGCCATCAGTGTCGTGGGACAGGGGGCCAACGTCCTGACTTTC
CDR3aa: CAISVVGQGANVLTF

j_gene: TRBJ2-2
v_gene: TRBV4-1
abundance: -
d_gene: TRBD2
CDR3nt: TGCGCCAGCAGCCCCCTGGTGGCTAGCGGGGGGTACACCGGGGAGCTGTTTTTT
CDR3aa: CASSPLVASGGYTGELFF

j_gene: TRBJ1-5
v_gene: TRBV30
abundance: -
d_gene: TRBD1
CDR3nt: TGTGCCTGGAGTGCAATGACGGGACAGTCGAGCAATCAGCCCCAGCATTTT
CDR3aa: CAWSAMTGQSSNQPQHF

j_gene: TRBJ2-2
v_gene: TRBV10-3
abundance: few
d_gene: TRBD2
CDR3nt: TGTGCCACGACGACTAGCGGGGGGACTAACACCGGGGAGCTGTTTTTT
CDR3aa: CATTTSGGTNTGELFF

j_gene: TRBJ2-1
v_gene: TRBV4-2
abundance: -
d_gene: TRBD2
CDR3nt: TGTGCCAGCAGCCAAGATGGAGGGACTAGTGACTATGAGCAGTTCTTC
CDR3aa: CASSQDGGTSDYEQFF

j_gene: TRBJ1-1
v_gene: TRBV4-3
abundance: -
d_gene: TRBD1
CDR3nt: TGCGCCAGCAGCCACCCGGACAGGGGAAGGACTGAAGCTTTCTTT
CDR3aa: CASSHPDRGRTEAFF